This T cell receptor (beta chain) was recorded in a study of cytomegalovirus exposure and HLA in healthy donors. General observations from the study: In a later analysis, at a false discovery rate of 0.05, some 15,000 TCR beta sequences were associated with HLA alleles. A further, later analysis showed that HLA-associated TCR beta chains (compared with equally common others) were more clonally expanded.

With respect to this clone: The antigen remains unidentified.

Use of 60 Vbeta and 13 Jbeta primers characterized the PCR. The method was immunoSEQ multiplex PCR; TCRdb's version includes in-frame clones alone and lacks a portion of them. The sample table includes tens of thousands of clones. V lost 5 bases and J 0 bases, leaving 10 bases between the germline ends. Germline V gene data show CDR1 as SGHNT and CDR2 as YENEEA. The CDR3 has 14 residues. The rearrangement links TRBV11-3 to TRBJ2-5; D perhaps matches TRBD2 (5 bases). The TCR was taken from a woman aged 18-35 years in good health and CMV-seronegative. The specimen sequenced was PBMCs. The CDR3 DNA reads TGTGCCAGCAGCCGACGGGATAACCAAGAGACCCAGTACTTC. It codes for CASSRRDNQETQYF.